This record covers a single TCR beta chain. The V and J ends lost 6 bases and 9 bases respectively, with 22 bases between them. Germline CDR1 is KGHDR and CDR2 is SFDVKD. The CDR3 runs 15 residues. The method was immunoSEQ multiplex PCR; TCRdb's version includes in-frame clones alone and lacks a portion of them. Altogether around 100,000 clones are present, 86% being singletons, with the ten largest covering 2% to 3%. Everyone who took part was about 18 to 90 years old, and they came from 24 US areas. Clinical history reported by participants formed the basis on which cohorts were assigned. The data belong to a study of blood T cell repertoires in COVID-19. Study details: Acute and convalescent COVID-19 specimens originated in the United States, Italy and Spain. T cells, B-cell-depleted T cells, or PBMCs supplied cDNA or gDNA.

Input material: PBMCs or T cells enriched from blood (not recorded which). The sequence derives from a woman aged 50 to 60 who had recovered from COVID-19. This chain joins TRBV24-1 and TRBJ2-5; the D gene is possibly TRBD2 (7 bases). The CDR3 DNA sequence: TGTGCCACCAGTAGTAGAGGGGGGGCCGGCGAGGCCCAGTACTTC. It encodes CATSSRGGAGEAQYF.